A few counts support the clone carrying this T cell receptor (beta chain). With 4 bases clipped from V and 4 bases from J, the junction kept 13 bases outside the gene matches. The CDR3 runs 16 residues. Germline values: CDR1 SQVTM, CDR2 ANQGSEA. The data belong to a study of response to subunit inactivated influenza vaccine. MiXCR was run by TCRdb on the RT-PCR reads, yielding one entry per CDR3 protein. The table lists some 520,000 distinct CDR3 sequences, 16% of them singletons, with 3% in the top ten. This material consisted of CD4+ T cells sorted from PBMCs, taken roughly 24 months after vaccination. V and J are TRBV29-1 and TRBJ1-1, with 9 bases matching TRBD1. The sequence was obtained from a man aged 50-75 years who received an inactivated influenza vaccine. CDR3 protein: CSVVAGQGVVSTEAFF. CDR3 sequence (DNA): TGCAGCGTTGTTGCGGGACAGGGAGTAGTAAGCACTGAAGCTTTCTTT.